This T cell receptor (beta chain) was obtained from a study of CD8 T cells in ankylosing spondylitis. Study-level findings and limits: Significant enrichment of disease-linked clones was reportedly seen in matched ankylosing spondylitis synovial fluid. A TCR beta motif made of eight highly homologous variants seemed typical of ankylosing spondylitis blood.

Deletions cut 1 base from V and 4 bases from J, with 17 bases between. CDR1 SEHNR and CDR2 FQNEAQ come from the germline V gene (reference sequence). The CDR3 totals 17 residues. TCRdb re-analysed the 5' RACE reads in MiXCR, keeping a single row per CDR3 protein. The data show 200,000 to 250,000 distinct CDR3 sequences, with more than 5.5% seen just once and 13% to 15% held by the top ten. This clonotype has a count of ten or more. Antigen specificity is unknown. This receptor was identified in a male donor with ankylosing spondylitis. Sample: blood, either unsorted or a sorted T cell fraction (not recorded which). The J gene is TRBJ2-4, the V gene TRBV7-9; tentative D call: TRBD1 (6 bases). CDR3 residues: CASSLGYRTVEKNIQYF. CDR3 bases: TGTGCCAGCAGCTTAGGGTACCGGACAGTGGAAAAAAACATTCAGTACTTC.